A selection of T cell receptor beta chains follows, all from one sample in a study of T cell responses to AZD1222 COVID-19 vaccine. Data came from immunoSEQ multiplex PCR; TCRdb stores just in-frame clones and leaves some out. This table holds approximately 100,000 clones, nearly 90% found once. The sample consisted of peripheral blood, taken on day 0 of AZD1222 vaccination. The source of these receptors is an adult in good health. Each CDR3 is given with its conserved first and last residue. The order of the fields is CDR3 length, V gene, D gene, J gene, CDR3 protein. A D gene is named only where the DNA matches it firmly.

length: 16
V: TRBV6-5
D: TRBD1
J: TRBJ2-7
CDR3: CASSYYKRTGRNEQYF

length: 15
V: TRBV7-6
D: NA
J: TRBJ2-7
CDR3: CASSLVGGGQYEQYF

length: 15
V: TRBV11-1
D: TRBD1
J: TRBJ1-4
CDR3: CASRRTGGVHEKLFF

length: 17
V: TRBV19
D: NA
J: TRBJ1-5
CDR3: CASSDRMTGARNQPQHF

length: 15
V: TRBV19
D: TRBD1
J: TRBJ1-5
CDR3: CASRTPGGVGQPQHF

length: 13
V: TRBV5-8
D: NA
J: TRBJ1-6
CDR3: CASSLRQRSPLHF

length: 16
V: TRBV19
D: TRBD1
J: TRBJ1-6
CDR3: CASSMYQGQGNSPLHF

length: 13
V: TRBV6-5
D: NA
J: TRBJ2-1
CDR3: CASTARGVNEQFF

length: 16
V: TRBV7-6
D: TRBD1
J: TRBJ2-3
CDR3: CASSQLRTGGSDTQYF

length: 14
V: TRBV6-2/TRBV6-3
D: NA
J: TRBJ1-5
CDR3: CASSWTRYNQPQHF

length: 12
V: TRBV30
D: NA
J: TRBJ2-7
CDR3: CAIRPQTSEQYF

length: 15
V: TRBV29-1
D: NA
J: TRBJ1-2
CDR3: CSDQGTPGGNYGYTF

length: 17
V: TRBV7-6
D: TRBD1
J: TRBJ1-6
CDR3: CASSLSPGGRTNSPLHF

length: 16
V: TRBV28
D: NA
J: TRBJ1-4
CDR3: CASSLFRGSTNEKLFF

length: 17
V: TRBV27
D: NA
J: TRBJ1-5
CDR3: CASRRQLEERGNQPQHF

length: 17
V: TRBV4-1
D: TRBD1
J: TRBJ1-5
CDR3: CASSPIGRINSGGSLSF

length: 14
V: TRBV5-5
D: NA
J: TRBJ1-1
CDR3: CASSNTGMNTEAFF

length: 16
V: TRBV4-3
D: NA
J: TRBJ2-7
CDR3: CASSQDAGGVPYEQYF

length: 14
V: TRBV5-1
D: TRBD1
J: TRBJ1-2
CDR3: CASSLGQGAFGYTF

length: 15
V: TRBV28
D: TRBD1
J: TRBJ2-5
CDR3: CASSPLGDRAETQYF

length: 13
V: TRBV6-2/TRBV6-3
D: NA
J: TRBJ1-1
CDR3: CASSPWGGTEAFF

length: 13
V: TRBV19
D: NA
J: TRBJ2-5
CDR3: CASSPSGVETQYF

length: 17
V: TRBV7-9
D: TRBD2
J: TRBJ2-3
CDR3: CASSYFKTSGGTDTQYF

length: 13
V: TRBV2
D: NA
J: TRBJ1-2
CDR3: CASSESDRSSYTF

length: 16
V: TRBV6-5
D: TRBD1
J: TRBJ2-7
CDR3: CASSYTRQGAPYEQYF

length: 13
V: TRBV28
D: NA
J: TRBJ1-5
CDR3: CASSLVSNQPQHF

length: 18
V: TRBV2
D: TRBD2
J: TRBJ2-1
CDR3: CASSEALGTSGGGDEQFF